This T cell receptor (beta chain) was recorded in a study of blood T cell repertoires in COVID-19 (dated by TCRdb to about 2020). Background for the entire study: Collaborator samples came from the United States, Italy and Spain and covered acute and convalescent phases of COVID-19. Nearly every sample came with metadata listing a de-identified subject ID, COVID-19 status, age in years and sex. A freely available public database, intended as a resource for researchers studying the immune response to SARS-CoV-2, is where the repertoires were released. The prospective study material was composed of cDNA or gDNA derived from T cells, B-cell-depleted T cells, or PBMCs. Where available, HLA class I and class II types were taken from metadata supplied by the sample provider and were not determined by assay-based typing. The samples were drawn from the first 160 participants of the ongoing ImmuneRACE study and from more than 1,000 subjects provided by 6 global collaborators. Deeply sampled blood TCRbeta repertoires from subjects exposed to, actively infected with, or recovered from COVID-19 were included in the dataset. Broader findings and caveats from the paper: The quantity of clinical and demographic metadata differed by source and by participant and was supplied without curation.

As to this clone: Its antigen remains unidentified. There are no base qualities to consult, and no much larger clone falls within one base.

According to the germline V gene, CDR1 reads ENHRY and CDR2 reads SYGVKD. From V the trimming removes 6 bases and from J it removes 6 bases, while the gene matches leave 5 bases of the junction unaccounted for. Taken from cysteine to phenylalanine, the CDR3 has 14 residues. The only DNA kept is the CDR3, 42 bases in frame from the first base. The immunoSEQ Assay, a bias-controlled multiplex PCR, was used to amplify TCRbeta CDR3 regions from genomic DNA. The study's own analysis went as follows. Within the assay, amplification of reference gene primers was used to estimate how many nucleated cells each sample contained. Sequence reads were collapsed and filtered to measure the absolute abundance of every unique TCRbeta CDR3 rearrangement. For each sample, productive Simpson clonality was calculated by taking the square root of Simpson's diversity index across productive rearrangements. TCRdb took this table from immuneACCESS and kept in-frame rearrangements with V and J called. Such tables lack part of the clones; where checked against another copy, unresolved V genes explain under half of the gap, and the rest is unexplained. Clone size and V and J calls were adopted from that table, with D and trimming inferred from the DNA. The sample includes approximately 90,000 clones, with more than 65% observed a single time. Jointly, the top ten make up approximately 25% of the sample.

Collaborating institutions collected whole blood in K2EDTA tubes following their own protocols. Collaborator samples were shipped for TCRbeta analysis as frozen whole blood, isolated PBMCs, or DNA extracted from either sample type. The sequence derives from a man aged 80 or over with active or convalescent COVID-19. The sample consisted of peripheral blood. Recombination linked TRBV10-3 to TRBJ1-6, and 7 junction bases match TRBD1. The CDR3 region: CAIRGDSANSPLHF. The DNA sequence follows: TGTGCCATCAGGGGGGACAGCGCTAATTCACCCCTCCACTTT.